Shown below are 27 T cell receptor beta chains from a single sample sequenced in a study of cytomegalovirus exposure and HLA in healthy donors. A multiplex PCR was run with 60 Vbeta primers and 13 Jbeta primers. TCRdb keeps only in-frame clones here, not all; method: immunoSEQ multiplex PCR. Found here are 90,000 to 100,000 clones, 60% to 80% of them singletons; the top ten hold roughly 20%. Sequencing used PBMCs. These receptor sequences come from a woman in her sixties in good health and CMV-seropositive.

The V call is TRBV5-1, the J call TRBJ1-2; perhaps TRBD1 as D (5 bases). CDR3 size: 15 residues. Germline assignment: CDR1 SGHRS and CDR2 YFSETQ. Trimming cost V 0 bases and J 1 base, with 10 bases left between them. The CDR3 DNA reads TGCGCCAGCAGCTTGGGAACAGGAGTTAACTATGGCTACACCTTC. It translates to CASSLGTGVNYGYTF.

This clone was seen a few times. DNA for the CDR3: TGTGCCAGCACAGGGCGGGAGGGTTTAAACTCCTACGAGCAGTACTTC. Translating gives CASTGREGLNSYEQYF. V is TRBV21-1 and J is TRBJ2-7; the table's D call, TRBD2, has no DNA check behind it. TRBV21-1 is shown as a pseudogene. There are 16 residues in the CDR3.

In its sample, this clone was seen once. This chain joins TRBV25-1 and TRBJ1-5; 8 nucleotides line up with TRBD1. Germline V lookup: CDR1 MGHDK, CDR2 SYGVNS. The CDR3 has 16 residues. J lost 7 bases, V lost 1 base, and 9 bases had no gene match. CDR3 nucleotides: TGTGCCAGCAGTGAATCAGACAGGGGATTGGGACAGCCCCAGCATTTT. Translated, it gives CASSESDRGLGQPQHF.

The gene calls are TRBV9 and TRBJ2-3; 10 positions agree with TRBD2. The CDR3 covers 15 residues. The germline gives CDR1 SGDLS, CDR2 YYNGEE. V was clipped by 0 bases and J by 10 bases; unmatched bases: 8. This CDR3 reads CASSVAASGGEPQYF. The CDR3 DNA follows: TGTGCCAGCAGCGTAGCGGCTAGCGGGGGTGAACCGCAGTATTTT. The full variable domain, completed using reference TRBV9 and TRBJ2-3, is DSGVTQTPKHLITATGQRVTLRCSPRSGDLSVYWYQQSLDQGLQFLIQYYNGEERAKGNILERFSAQQFPDLHSELNLSSLELGDSALYFCASSVAASGGEPQYFGPGTRLTVL.

This chain joins TRBV5-1 and TRBJ2-7, with D perhaps TRBD1 (6 bases). V was trimmed by 4 bases and J by 0 bases, leaving 11 bases between them. Germline CDR1 reads SGHRS; CDR2 reads YFSETQ. The CDR3 runs 14 residues. The CDR3 DNA follows: TGCGCCAGCAGCCAATGGGACAACTCCTACGAGCAGTACTTC. As protein: CASSQWDNSYEQYF.

J is TRBJ2-2 and V is TRBV5-1, with 9 positions matching TRBD1. CDR1 and CDR2 (germline): SGHRS, YFSETQ. The CDR3 is made up of 13 amino acids. J gave up 4 bases and V 7 bases, and 2 bases lay outside the gene matches. As DNA, the CDR3 is TGCGCCAGCCGGGACAGGGTCACCGGGGAGCTGTTTTTT. Translated: CASRDRVTGELFF. Together with reference TRBV5-1 and TRBJ2-2, the CDR3 gives the full variable domain: KAGVTQTPRYLIKTRGQQVTLSCSPISGHRSVSWYQQTPGQGLQFLFEYFSETQRNKGNFPGRFSGRQFSNSRSEMNVSTLELGDSALYLCASRDRVTGELFFGEGSRLTVL.

The V call is TRBV19, the J call TRBJ2-1, with 10 bases aligning to TRBD2. This CDR3 has 13 amino acids. CDR1 is LNHDA and CDR2 is SQIVND in the germline V gene (reference sequence). With 5 bases clipped from V and 8 bases from J, the junction kept 3 bases outside the gene matches. The CDR3 sequence: CASSFGTSDEQFF. The CDR3 DNA sequence: TGTGCCAGTAGTTTCGGGACTAGCGATGAGCAGTTCTTC.

This clone was counted a few times. V and J are TRBV6-6 and TRBJ2-7; TRBD1 might be the D (5 bases). The CDR3 spans 12 residues. The V gene lost 2 bases and the J gene lost 3 bases, with 5 bases spanning the gap. CDR1 and CDR2 (germline): MNHNY, SVGAGI (reference sequence). The CDR3 protein is CASSYRGYEQYF. In DNA, the CDR3 is TGTGCCAGCAGTTACAGGGGCTACGAGCAGTACTTC.

This chain uses TRBV7-9 with TRBJ2-3; D not resolved. From germline, CDR1 is SEHNR and CDR2 FQNEAQ (reference sequence). V lost 7 bases and J lost 2, with 13 bases in between. CDR3 length: 14 residues. The CDR3 nucleotides are TGTGCCAGCACCTTCTTTTCCGTCACAGATACGCAGTATTTT. Amino acids: CASTFFSVTDTQYF.

This clone turned up a few times. V gene TRBV10-2 combines with J gene TRBJ1-2; maybe TRBD1 (6 bases). The CDR3 covers 13 residues. Trimming took 8 bases from V and 4 from J, leaving 14 bases between them. From germline, CDR1 is WSHSY and CDR2 SAAADI. The CDR3 coding sequence is TGCGCCAGCCGAGACAGGTTCGGCTATGGCTACACCTTC. The encoded protein is CASRDRFGYGYTF.

This clone showed up many times. The genes are TRBV14 and TRBJ2-7, with D maybe TRBD1 (6 bases). CDR3 length: 12 residues. Germline loops: CDR1 SGHDN, CDR2 FVKESK. V shed 5 bases and J shed 9 bases, with 14 bases lying between them. The CDR3 DNA reads as TGTGCCAGCAGCAGTCAGGGGTTCATGCAGTACTTC. It encodes CASSSQGFMQYF.

The chain has TRBV11-2 and TRBJ1-1, with D possibly being TRBD1 (5 bases). V was shortened by 6 bases and J by 5 bases, with 13 bases between the two germline ends. Per germline, CDR1 SGHAT and CDR2 FQNNGV. The CDR3 length is 13 residues. The CDR3 DNA is TGTGCCAGCAGGGCAGGGCTTTCAACTGAAGCTTTCTTT. It yields the protein CASRAGLSTEAFF.

The V call is TRBV7-2, the J call TRBJ2-7; TRBD2 matches at 10 bases. With V trimmed by 5 bases and J by 2 bases, 12 bases remained unmatched. CDR1 and CDR2 (germline): SGHTA, FQGNSA. This CDR3 contains 17 residues. CDR3 DNA: TGTGCCAGCAGCACGCTTGGACTAGCGGAGGTCCCCTACGAGCAGTACTTC. Protein: CASSTLGLAEVPYEQYF.

This clone was observed a few times. The V gene is TRBV28, the J gene TRBJ2-7, with D unclear. The CDR3 consists of 11 residues. Germline loops: CDR1 MDHEN, CDR2 SYDVKM. V lost 7 bases and J lost 3, with 7 bases in between. The DNA of the CDR3 is TGTGCCAGCACATACAACTACGAGCAGTACTTC. Its translation: CASTYNYEQYF.

V and J are TRBV10-3 and TRBJ1-2, with TRBD1 identical over 12 bases. The CDR3 runs to 15 residues. The trim removed 3 bases at V and 8 bases at J, leaving 7 bases unmatched. The germline CDR1 and CDR2 sequences are ENHRY and SYGVKD. CDR3 residues: CAISDVGQGAWGYTF. CDR3 nucleotides: TGTGCCATCAGTGATGTGGGACAGGGGGCCTGGGGCTACACCTTC.

This sequence joins TRBV7-9 and TRBJ2-5; 7 bases are a match to TRBD2. Gene TRBJ2-7 matches the end of the DNA better, so the J call may be wrong. Germline CDR1 and CDR2: SEHNR and FQNEAQ (reference sequence). The CDR3 contains 14 residues. For the CDR3, the DNA is TGTGCCAGCAGCTTAACGGGACTATCCTACGAGCAGTACTTC. Translated: CASSLTGLSYEQYF.

The gene calls are TRBV10-2 and TRBJ1-5, with D unresolved. Per the germline V gene, CDR1 is WSHSY and CDR2 is SAAADI. Trimming cost V 3 bases and J 7 bases, with 16 bases left between them. This CDR3 contains 15 residues. In nucleotides, the CDR3 is TGCGCCAGCAGTGACCCGGGAGGAGGAGAGCAGCCCCAGCATTTT. Translation gives CASSDPGGGEQPQHF.

This clone was seen only a few times. The chain recombines TRBV19 with TRBJ1-5; maybe TRBD1 (5 bases). From germline, CDR1 is LNHDA and CDR2 SQIVND (reference sequence). The CDR3 length is 15 residues. Trimming removed 5 bases from V and 4 bases from J, with 15 bases in between. This chain's CDR3 is CASSLSSSGNQPQHF. The CDR3 DNA is TGTGCCAGTAGTTTGTCCTCATCAGGGAATCAGCCCCAGCATTTT.

The V gene is TRBV6-6, the J gene TRBJ1-4, with 10 positions matching TRBD1. With V trimmed by 6 bases and J by 6 bases, 7 bases remained unmatched. The CDR3 loop spans 15 amino acids. Germline V gives CDR1 MNHNY, CDR2 SVGAGI (reference sequence). The CDR3 DNA reads TGTGCCAGCAGCCACGGGGGACAGGGGTATGAAAAACTGTTTTTT. It codes for CASSHGGQGYEKLFF.

J is TRBJ2-1 and V is TRBV7-2, with D possibly TRBD1 on 6 matching bases. The CDR3 length is 14 residues. Germline V CDR1 and CDR2: SGHTA, FQGNSA. V was pared by 3 bases and J by 4 bases, with 10 bases between. The CDR3 DNA reads TGTGCCAGCAGCTTTCAACAGGGATACAATGAGCAGTTCTTC. Translated, it gives CASSFQQGYNEQFF. The entire variable domain, with the rest obtained from reference TRBV7-2 and TRBJ2-1, is as follows: GAGVSQSPSNKVTEKGKDVELRCDPISGHTALYWYRQSLGQGLEFLIYFQGNSAPDKSGLPSDRFSAERTGGSVSTLTIQRTQQEDSAVYLCASSFQQGYNEQFFGPGTRLTVL.

The chain uses TRBV5-1 and TRBJ2-7, with D tentatively TRBD1 (6 bases). V dropped 1 base and J dropped 5 bases, with 7 bases sitting between them. The CDR3 is 12 residues long. Per germline, CDR1 SGHRS and CDR2 YFSETQ. CDR3 DNA: TGCGCCAGCAGCTTGACAGGGAACGAGCAGTACTTC. Residues: CASSLTGNEQYF.

CDR3 amino acids: CAWSGSGRVYYEQYF. CDR3 nucleotide sequence: TGTGCCTGGAGTGGTAGCGGGAGGGTTTACTACGAGCAGTACTTC. The V gene is TRBV30, the J gene TRBJ2-7, with TRBD2 identical over 11 bases. Unmatched junction bases numbered 5, after V lost 1 base and J lost 3 bases. Germline values: CDR1 GTSNPN, CDR2 SVGIG (reference sequence). The CDR3 sequence is 15 residues long.

The chain has TRBV27 and TRBJ2-2; TRBD1 matches at 12 bases. The CDR3 has 15 residues. J lost 6 bases, V lost 4 bases, and 3 bases had no gene match. The germline V gene has CDR1 MNHEY and CDR2 SMNVEV (reference sequence). In nucleotides, the CDR3 is TGTGCCAGCAGTTCCGGGACAGGGGGCCCCGGGGAGCTGTTTTTT. Translating it yields CASSSGTGGPGELFF.

This rearrangement joins TRBV7-2 to TRBJ2-5; D is possibly TRBD2 (7 bases). CDR3 length equals 14 residues. Trimming cost V 2 bases and J 5 bases, with 12 bases left between them. From germline, CDR1 is SGHTA and CDR2 FQGNSA. Here the CDR3 reads CASSLRRGQETQYF. The DNA of the CDR3 is TGTGCCAGCAGCTTACGGCGGGGGCAGGAGACCCAGTACTTC. The variable domain in full, with the rest retrieved from reference TRBV7-2 and TRBJ2-5, is GAGVSQSPSNKVTEKGKDVELRCDPISGHTALYWYRQSLGQGLEFLIYFQGNSAPDKSGLPSDRFSAERTGGSVSTLTIQRTQQEDSAVYLCASSLRRGQETQYFGPGTRLLVL.

In this sample, this clone turned up a few times. J is TRBJ1-5 and V is TRBV19; D is possibly TRBD1 (6 bases). The V and J ends lost 3 bases and 6 bases respectively, with 15 bases between them. The CDR3 loop spans 15 amino acids. Germline V gene data show CDR1 as LNHDA and CDR2 as SQIVND (reference sequence). This CDR3 is CASSMGDRLAQPQHF. CDR3 coding DNA: TGTGCCAGTAGTATGGGAGACAGGTTAGCTCAGCCCCAGCATTTT.

Only a few counts were recorded for this clone. The V call is TRBV27, the J call TRBJ2-1; TRBD1 matches at 8 bases. J lost 4 bases, V lost 2 bases, and 1 base had no gene match. The CDR3 contains 14 residues. Germline V lookup: CDR1 MNHEY, CDR2 SMNVEV (reference sequence). In nucleotides, the CDR3 is TGTGCCAGCAGTTTACACAGGGGGTACAATGAGCAGTTCTTC. Protein sequence: CASSLHRGYNEQFF.

This rearrangement joins TRBV18 to TRBJ2-7, with D possibly being TRBD2 (6 bases). Trimming took off 4 bases at V and 6 bases at J, with 10 bases between the two ends. Germline V gives CDR1 KGHSH, CDR2 LQKENI. The length of the CDR3 is 12 residues. CDR3 loop: CASSQPGGEQYF. CDR3 coding DNA: TGTGCCAGCTCACAACCCGGGGGCGAGCAGTACTTC.